This TCR beta chain came from a study of PD-1 blockade in classical Hodgkin lymphoma. Notes on the study in general: Causes of the repertoire differences remain undefined, possibly disease activity or prior therapy.

To note about this clone: Its antigen remains unknown.

Autologous stem cell transplantation was followed by relapse in every patient, and brentuximab vedotin exposure varied. Best response was recorded as complete response, partial response or progressive disease. Profiling relied on immunoSEQ multiplex PCR, and the TCRdb table lists in-frame clones only, not all of them. The sample includes about 40,000 clones, around four fifths of them seen just once. The CDR3 is made up of 17 amino acids. Germline values: CDR1 SGHRS, CDR2 YFSETQ. The junction had 12 bases not matched to a gene; V was cut back by 0 bases and J by 8 bases. The chain has TRBV5-1 and TRBJ2-1; 9 bases are shared with TRBD1. This TCR was sampled from a human donor with classical Hodgkin lymphoma. Specimen: peripheral blood mononuclear cells (PBMCs), collected at baseline. The CDR3, as DNA: TGCGCCAGCAGCTTGGGCGGACCGGGACAGGGATATGATGAGCAGTTCTTC. Translating it yields CASSLGGPGQGYDEQFF. Full variable domain (rest looked up from reference TRBV5-1 and TRBJ2-1): KAGVTQTPRYLIKTRGQQVTLSCSPISGHRSVSWYQQTPGQGLQFLFEYFSETQRNKGNFPGRFSGRQFSNSRSEMNVSTLELGDSALYLCASSLGGPGQGYDEQFFGPGTRLTVL.